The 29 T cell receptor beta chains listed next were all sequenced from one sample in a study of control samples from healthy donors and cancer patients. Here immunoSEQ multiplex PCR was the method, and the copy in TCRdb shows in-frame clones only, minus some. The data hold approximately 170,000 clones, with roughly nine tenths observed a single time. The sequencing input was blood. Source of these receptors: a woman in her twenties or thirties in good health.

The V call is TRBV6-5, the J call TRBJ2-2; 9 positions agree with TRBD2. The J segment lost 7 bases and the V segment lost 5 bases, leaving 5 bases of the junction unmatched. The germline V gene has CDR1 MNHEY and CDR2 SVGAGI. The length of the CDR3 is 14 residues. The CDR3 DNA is TGTGCCAGCAGTAACATAGCGGGAGTCGGGGAGCTGTTTTTT. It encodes CASSNIAGVGELFF.

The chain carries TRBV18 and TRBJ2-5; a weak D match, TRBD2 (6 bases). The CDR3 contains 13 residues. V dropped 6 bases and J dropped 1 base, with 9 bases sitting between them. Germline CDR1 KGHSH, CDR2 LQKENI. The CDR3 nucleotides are TGTGCCAGCTCGGCGGGACTCCAAGAGACCCAGTACTTC. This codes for CASSAGLQETQYF.

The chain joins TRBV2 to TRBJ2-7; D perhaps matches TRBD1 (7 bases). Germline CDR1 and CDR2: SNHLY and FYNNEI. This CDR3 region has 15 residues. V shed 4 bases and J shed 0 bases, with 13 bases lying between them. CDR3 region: CASSAFQGGSYEQYF. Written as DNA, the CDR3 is TGTGCCAGCAGTGCTTTTCAGGGGGGCTCCTACGAGCAGTACTTC.

CDR3 in DNA: TGTGCCAGCTCACTCGATAGCAATCAGCCCCAGCATTTT. Translated, it gives CASSLDSNQPQHF. The rearrangement uses TRBV18 and TRBJ1-5, with D hard to call. CDR1 is KGHSH and CDR2 is LQKENI in the germline V gene. This CDR3 comprises 13 residues. The V end lost 4 bases, the J end lost 0 bases, and 4 bases lay between the germline ends.

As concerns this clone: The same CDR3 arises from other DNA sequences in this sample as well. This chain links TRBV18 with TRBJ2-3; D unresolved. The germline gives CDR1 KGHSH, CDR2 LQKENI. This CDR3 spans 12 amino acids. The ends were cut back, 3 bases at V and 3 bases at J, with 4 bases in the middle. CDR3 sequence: CASSPGTDTQYF. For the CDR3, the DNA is TGTGCCAGCTCACCCGGGACAGATACGCAGTATTTT.

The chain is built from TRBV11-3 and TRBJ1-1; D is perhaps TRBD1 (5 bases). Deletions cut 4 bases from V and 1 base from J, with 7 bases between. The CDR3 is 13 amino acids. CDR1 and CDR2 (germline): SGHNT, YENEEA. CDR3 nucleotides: TGTGCCAGCAGCTACCAGGGGAACACTGAAGCTTTCTTT. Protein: CASSYQGNTEAFF. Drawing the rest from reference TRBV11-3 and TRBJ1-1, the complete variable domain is EAGVVQSPRYKIIEKKQPVAFWCNPISGHNTLYWYLQNLGQGPELLIRYENEEAVDDSQLPKDRFSAERLKGVDSTLKIQPAELGDSAVYLCASSYQGNTEAFFGQGTRLTVV.

Written as DNA, the CDR3 is TGCAAAGTTGTGGGGAACACTGAAGCTTTCTTT. It translates to CKVVGNTEAFF. J is TRBJ1-1 and V is TRBV20-1; no definite D call. Germline values: CDR1 DFQATT, CDR2 SNEGSKA (reference sequence). CDR3 length: 11 residues.

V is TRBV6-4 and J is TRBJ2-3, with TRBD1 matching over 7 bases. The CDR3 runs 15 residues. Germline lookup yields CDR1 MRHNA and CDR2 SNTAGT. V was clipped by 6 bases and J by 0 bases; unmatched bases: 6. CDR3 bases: TGTGCCAGCAGCGCCGGGACAGCGAGCACAGATACGCAGTATTTT. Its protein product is CASSAGTASTDTQYF.

CDR3 bases: TGTGCCAGCAGCTTCTCGTCTAGCGGGAGGGGAATTGAGCAGTACTTC. It codes for CASSFSSSGRGIEQYF. V and J are TRBV5-4 and TRBJ2-7; 12 bases align to TRBD2. CDR1 is SGHNT and CDR2 is YYREEE in the germline V gene (reference sequence). This CDR3 contains 16 residues. Trimming removed 2 bases from V and 7 bases from J; junction bases left unmatched: 10.

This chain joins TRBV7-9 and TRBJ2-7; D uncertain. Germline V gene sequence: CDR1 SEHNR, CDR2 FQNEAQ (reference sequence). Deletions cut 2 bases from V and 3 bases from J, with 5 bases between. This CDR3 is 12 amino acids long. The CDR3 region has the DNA TGTGCCAGCAGCTTACAGCACTACGAGCAGTACTTC. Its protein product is CASSLQHYEQYF.

The DNA of the CDR3 is TGTGCCAGCAGCTTTTCCTCAGGGATGGGCTCTGGGGCCAACGTCCTGACTTTC. It codes for CASSFSSGMGSGANVLTF. V is TRBV7-2 and J is TRBJ2-6; a possible D gene is TRBD1 (5 bases). Germline CDR1 and CDR2: SGHTA and FQGNSA. The ends were cut back, 3 bases at V and 0 bases at J, with 15 bases in the middle. This CDR3 contains 18 residues. The variable domain in full, completed from reference TRBV7-2 and TRBJ2-6, reads GAGVSQSPSNKVTEKGKDVELRCDPISGHTALYWYRQSLGQGLEFLIYFQGNSAPDKSGLPSDRFSAERTGGSVSTLTIQRTQQEDSAVYLCASSFSSGMGSGANVLTFGAGSRLTVL.

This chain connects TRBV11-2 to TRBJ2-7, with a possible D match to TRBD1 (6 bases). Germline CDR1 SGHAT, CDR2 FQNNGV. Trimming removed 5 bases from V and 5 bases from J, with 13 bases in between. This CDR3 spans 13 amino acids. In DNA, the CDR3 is TGTGCCAGCAGCCTGTACAGGGTCCACGAGCAGTACTTC. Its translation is CASSLYRVHEQYF.

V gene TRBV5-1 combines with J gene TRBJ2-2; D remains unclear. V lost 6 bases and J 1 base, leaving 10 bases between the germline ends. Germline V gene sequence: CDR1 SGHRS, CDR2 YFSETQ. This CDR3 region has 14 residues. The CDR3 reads CASKRSENTGELFF. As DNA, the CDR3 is TGCGCCAGCAAACGCAGCGAGAACACCGGGGAGCTGTTTTTT. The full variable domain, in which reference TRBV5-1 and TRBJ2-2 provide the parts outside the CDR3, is KAGVTQTPRYLIKTRGQQVTLSCSPISGHRSVSWYQQTPGQGLQFLFEYFSETQRNKGNFPGRFSGRQFSNSRSEMNVSTLELGDSALYLCASKRSENTGELFFGEGSRLTVL.

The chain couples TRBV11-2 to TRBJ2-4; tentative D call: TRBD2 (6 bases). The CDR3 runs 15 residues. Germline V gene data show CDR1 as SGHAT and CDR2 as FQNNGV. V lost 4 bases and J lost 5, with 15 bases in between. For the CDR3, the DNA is TGTGCCAGCAGCTCCGGCGACTGGGGGGAAAACATTCAGTACTTC. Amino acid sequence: CASSSGDWGENIQYF.

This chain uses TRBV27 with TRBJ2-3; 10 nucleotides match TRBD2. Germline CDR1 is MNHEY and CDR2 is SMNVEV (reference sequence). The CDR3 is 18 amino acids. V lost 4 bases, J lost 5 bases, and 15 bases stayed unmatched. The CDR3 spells CASSSSLAGVPSQDTQYF. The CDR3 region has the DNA TGTGCCAGCAGTTCCTCGCTAGCGGGGGTCCCATCGCAAGATACGCAGTATTTT.

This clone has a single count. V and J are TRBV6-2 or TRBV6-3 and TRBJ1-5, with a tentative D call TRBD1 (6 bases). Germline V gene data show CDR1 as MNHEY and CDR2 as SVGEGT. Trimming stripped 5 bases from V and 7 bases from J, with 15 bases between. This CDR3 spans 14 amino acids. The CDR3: CASSLTGRGQPQHF. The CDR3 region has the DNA TGTGCCAGCAGTCTGACAGGACGAGGACAGCCCCAGCATTTT.

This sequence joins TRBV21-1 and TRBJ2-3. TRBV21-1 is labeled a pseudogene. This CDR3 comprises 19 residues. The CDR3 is CASSKPKEPGPKHTDTQYF. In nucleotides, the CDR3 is TGTGCCAGCAGCAAACCAAAAGAGCCGGGACCCAAACATACAGATACGCAGTATTTT.

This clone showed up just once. The CDR3 loop reads CASGETGINSPLHF. The CDR3 coding sequence is TGTGCCAGCGGGGAAACAGGGATTAATTCACCCCTCCACTTT. This chain uses TRBV2 with TRBJ1-6, with a possible D match to TRBD1 (6 bases). V shed 8 bases and J shed 6 bases, with 14 bases lying between them. This CDR3 has 14 amino acids. Germline-derived CDR1 and CDR2 are SNHLY and FYNNEI. Based on the CDR3 plus reference TRBV2 and TRBJ1-6, the full variable domain is EPEVTQTPSHQVTQMGQEVILRCVPISNHLYFYWYRQILGQKVEFLVSFYNNEISEKSEIFDDQFSVERPDGSNFTLKIRSTKLEDSAMYFCASGETGINSPLHFGNGTRLTVT.

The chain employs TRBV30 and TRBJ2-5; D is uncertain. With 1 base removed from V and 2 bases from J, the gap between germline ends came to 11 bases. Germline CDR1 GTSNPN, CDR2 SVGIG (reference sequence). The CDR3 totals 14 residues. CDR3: CAWSARRVQETQYF. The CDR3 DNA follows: TGTGCCTGGAGTGCGCGACGGGTACAAGAGACCCAGTACTTC.

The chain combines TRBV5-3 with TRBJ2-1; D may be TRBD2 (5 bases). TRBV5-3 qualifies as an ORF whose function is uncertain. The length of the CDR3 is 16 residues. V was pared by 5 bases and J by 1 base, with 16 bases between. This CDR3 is CARSHKGSGSYNEQFF. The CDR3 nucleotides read TGTGCCAGAAGTCACAAAGGGAGTGGGTCCTACAATGAGCAGTTCTTC.

The CDR3 DNA reads as TGTGCCAGCAGCATCGGACTAGCGGGAGCGACAGATACGCAGTATTTT. This translates into CASSIGLAGATDTQYF. The chain joins TRBV7-3 to TRBJ2-3, with 13 bases fitting TRBD2. This CDR3 spans 16 amino acids. CDR1 SGHTA and CDR2 FQGTGA come from the germline V gene. Trimming cost V 5 bases and J 3 bases; bases outside gene matches: 5.

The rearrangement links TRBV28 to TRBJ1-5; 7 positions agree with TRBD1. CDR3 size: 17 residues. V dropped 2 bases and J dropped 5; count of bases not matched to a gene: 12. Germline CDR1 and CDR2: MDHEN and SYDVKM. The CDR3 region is CASSLSQPGQVDQPQHF. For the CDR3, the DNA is TGTGCCAGCAGTTTAAGTCAGCCTGGACAGGTGGATCAGCCCCAGCATTTT.

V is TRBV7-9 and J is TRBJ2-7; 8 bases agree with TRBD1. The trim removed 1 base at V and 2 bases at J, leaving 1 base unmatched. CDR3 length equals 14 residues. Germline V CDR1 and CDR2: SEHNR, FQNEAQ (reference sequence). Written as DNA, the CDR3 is TGTGCCAGCAGCTTAGGGACAGGGCCCTACGAGCAGTACTTC. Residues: CASSLGTGPYEQYF.

CDR3 sequence (DNA): TGTGCCAGTGGAGGCGGGTATGAGCAGTTCTTC. Translation gives CASGGGYEQFF. The rearrangement uses TRBV6-5 and TRBJ2-1; weak D call: TRBD2 (5 bases). Germline assignment: CDR1 MNHEY and CDR2 SVGAGI. Trimming pared 9 bases from V and 8 bases from J, leaving 11 bases between. This CDR3 has 11 residues.

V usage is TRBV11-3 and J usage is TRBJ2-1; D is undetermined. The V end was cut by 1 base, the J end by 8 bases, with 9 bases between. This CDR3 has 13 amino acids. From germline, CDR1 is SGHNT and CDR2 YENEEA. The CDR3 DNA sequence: TGTGCCAGCAGCTTAGGCTTATGGGATGAGCAGTTCTTC. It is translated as CASSLGLWDEQFF.

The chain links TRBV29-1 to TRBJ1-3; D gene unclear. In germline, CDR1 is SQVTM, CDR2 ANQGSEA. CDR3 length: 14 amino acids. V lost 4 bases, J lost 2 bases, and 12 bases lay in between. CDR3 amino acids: CSVGFEGPGNTIYF. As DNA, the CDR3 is TGCAGCGTTGGATTCGAGGGCCCTGGAAACACCATATATTTT.

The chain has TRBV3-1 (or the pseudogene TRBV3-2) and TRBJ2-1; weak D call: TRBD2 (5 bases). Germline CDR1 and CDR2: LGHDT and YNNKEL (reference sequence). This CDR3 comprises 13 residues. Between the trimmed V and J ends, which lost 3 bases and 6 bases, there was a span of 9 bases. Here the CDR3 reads CASSQTGSNEQFF. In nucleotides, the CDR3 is TGTGCCAGCAGCCAGACGGGATCCAATGAGCAGTTCTTC.

The CDR3, as DNA: TGTGCCAGCAGTGAAGCGCTAGCGGTGAGCACAGATACGCAGTATTTT. This codes for CASSEALAVSTDTQYF. V and J are TRBV6-1 and TRBJ2-3; TRBD2 aligns across 7 bases. CDR3 length equals 16 residues. Unmatched junction bases numbered 3, after V lost 0 bases and J lost 0 bases. Per germline, CDR1 MNHNS and CDR2 SASEGT.

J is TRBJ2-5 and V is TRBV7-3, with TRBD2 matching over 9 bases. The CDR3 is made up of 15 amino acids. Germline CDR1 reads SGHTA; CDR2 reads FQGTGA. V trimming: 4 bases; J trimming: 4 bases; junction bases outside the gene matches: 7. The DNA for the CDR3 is TGTGCCAGCAGCTCCGCCGGGACTAGCCTAGAGACCCAGTACTTC. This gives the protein CASSSAGTSLETQYF.